The 13 T cell receptor beta chains in this list originate from one sample, sequenced in a study of blood T cell repertoires in COVID-19. The data were produced by immunoSEQ multiplex PCR, yet TCRdb's version contains in-frame clones alone and is incomplete. The sample yields more than 70,000 clones, 75% to 90% seen once. Sequencing used peripheral blood. The receptor set was obtained from a woman aged 70-85 years with acute or convalescent COVID-19.

The gene calls are TRBV5-6 and TRBJ1-5; tentatively, D is TRBD1 (6 bases). The V and J ends lost 2 bases and 4 bases respectively, with 10 bases between them. Germline CDR1 reads SGHDT; CDR2 reads YYEEEE. The CDR3 is made up of 14 amino acids. The CDR3 sequence is CASSFGQMNQPQHF. As DNA, the CDR3 is TGTGCCAGCAGCTTCGGACAGATGAATCAGCCCCAGCATTTT.

The J gene is TRBJ1-2, the V gene TRBV18; maybe TRBD1 (5 bases). CDR3 size: 13 residues. V lost 2 bases, J lost 4 bases, and 8 bases lay in between. The germline gives CDR1 KGHSH, CDR2 LQKENI. The CDR3, as DNA: TGTGCCAGCTCACCAGCAGGGATCTATGGCTACACCTTC. It encodes CASSPAGIYGYTF.

V and J are TRBV7-2 and TRBJ2-7; TRBD2 matches at 8 bases. The CDR3 extends over 17 amino acids. In germline, CDR1 is SGHTA, CDR2 FQGNSA. Trimming cost V 1 base and J 1 base; bases outside gene matches: 9. CDR3: CASSLVGAGLESYEQYF. The DNA for the CDR3 is TGTGCCAGCAGCTTAGTTGGCGCGGGACTAGAGTCCTACGAGCAGTACTTC.

The V gene is TRBV5-4, the J gene TRBJ2-7; D perhaps matches TRBD1 (5 bases). This CDR3 contains 14 residues. Germline loops: CDR1 SGHNT, CDR2 YYREEE (reference sequence). Trimming stripped 5 bases from V and 4 bases from J, with 16 bases between. As DNA, the CDR3 is TGTGCCAGCAGTCCTGGCAGGGATTTTTACGAGCAGTACTTC. Amino acid sequence: CASSPGRDFYEQYF.

This clone was detected only a few times. This chain links TRBV3-1 (or the pseudogene TRBV3-2) with TRBJ1-1; D call uncertain. The CDR3 is 16 amino acids. Per the germline V gene, CDR1 is LGHDT and CDR2 is YNNKEL (reference sequence). Trimming shortened V by 1 base and J by 6 bases, and 18 bases separated the two germline ends. CDR3 sequence reads: CASSQGFMGRGAEAFF. CDR3 nucleotides: TGTGCCAGCAGCCAAGGTTTCATGGGTCGGGGTGCTGAAGCTTTCTTT.

The J gene is TRBJ2-7, the V gene TRBV20-1, with a tentative D call TRBD1 (6 bases). CDR1 and CDR2 from the germline V gene are DFQATT and SNEGSKA (reference sequence). CDR3 length: 11 residues. CDR3 loop: CGGQHNYEQYF. CDR3 DNA: TGCGGAGGACAGCACAACTACGAGCAGTACTTC.

V usage is TRBV7-8 and J usage is TRBJ1-1, with D tentatively TRBD1 (5 bases). Trimming removed 3 bases from V and 3 bases from J, with 11 bases in between. This CDR3 has 14 amino acids. Germline V gene data show CDR1 as SGHVS and CDR2 as FQNEAQ. The DNA of the CDR3 is TGTGCCAGCAGCTTCGGGGGAATCGACACTGAAGCTTTCTTT. It specifies CASSFGGIDTEAFF.

The chain carries TRBV28 and TRBJ1-2; 7 bases agree with TRBD1. V dropped 8 bases and J dropped 8; count of bases not matched to a gene: 11. Germline V gene data show CDR1 as MDHEN and CDR2 as SYDVKM. The CDR3 has 13 residues. CDR3 loop: CASGSTGERGYTF. As DNA, the CDR3 is TGTGCCAGCGGGTCTACAGGGGAGAGGGGCTACACCTTC.

V gene TRBV6-5 combines with J gene TRBJ2-4; tentatively, D is TRBD2 (6 bases). CDR3 length: 15 amino acids. The V gene's germline CDR1 is MNHEY and CDR2 SVGAGI. Trimming stripped 4 bases from V and 9 bases from J, with 19 bases between. The CDR3 loop reads CASSSGRAAGIIQYF. The CDR3 DNA sequence: TGTGCCAGCAGTTCGGGGCGGGCCGCGGGGATCATTCAGTACTTC.

V is TRBV2 and J is TRBJ2-1, with 7 bases identical to TRBD2. Trimming took 4 bases from V and 2 from J; bases not matched to a gene: 5. This CDR3 is 15 amino acids long. Germline CDR1 is SNHLY and CDR2 is FYNNEI. The CDR3 DNA sequence: TGTGCCAGCAGTGGGGGGAGGGTGCCCTACAATGAGCAGTTCTTC. Amino acid sequence: CASSGGRVPYNEQFF.

The chain is built from TRBV6-1 and TRBJ1-6; a possible D gene is TRBD1 (5 bases). Trimming left V 1 base short and J 15 bases short, with 13 bases between. From germline, CDR1 is MNHNS and CDR2 SASEGT. The CDR3 has 13 amino acids. This chain's CDR3 is CASSEGSRVVLHF. In DNA, the CDR3 is TGTGCCAGCAGTGAAGGGTCCAGGGTAGTCCTCCACTTT.

CDR3 bases: TGTGCCAGCAGTGACGGGGACAGGGTAAATTCACCCCTCCACTTT. Translating it yields CASSDGDRVNSPLHF. V is TRBV2 and J is TRBJ1-6, with 9 bases that match TRBD1. V lost 3 bases to trimming and J lost 7 bases; unmatched junction nucleotides: 4. This CDR3 has 15 residues. CDR1 is SNHLY, CDR2 FYNNEI, per germline. Based on the CDR3 plus reference TRBV2 and TRBJ1-6, the full variable domain is EPEVTQTPSHQVTQMGQEVILRCVPISNHLYFYWYRQILGQKVEFLVSFYNNEISEKSEIFDDQFSVERPDGSNFTLKIRSTKLEDSAMYFCASSDGDRVNSPLHFGNGTRLTVT.

The sample holds a few counts of this clone. This sequence joins TRBV30 and TRBJ1-1; D is unresolved. The V end was cut by 0 bases, the J end by 3 bases, with 11 bases between. This CDR3 comprises 14 residues. The germline gives CDR1 GTSNPN, CDR2 SVGIG (reference sequence). The CDR3 loop reads CAWSVAPEDTEAFF. CDR3 in DNA: TGTGCCTGGAGTGTAGCCCCGGAGGACACTGAAGCTTTCTTT.